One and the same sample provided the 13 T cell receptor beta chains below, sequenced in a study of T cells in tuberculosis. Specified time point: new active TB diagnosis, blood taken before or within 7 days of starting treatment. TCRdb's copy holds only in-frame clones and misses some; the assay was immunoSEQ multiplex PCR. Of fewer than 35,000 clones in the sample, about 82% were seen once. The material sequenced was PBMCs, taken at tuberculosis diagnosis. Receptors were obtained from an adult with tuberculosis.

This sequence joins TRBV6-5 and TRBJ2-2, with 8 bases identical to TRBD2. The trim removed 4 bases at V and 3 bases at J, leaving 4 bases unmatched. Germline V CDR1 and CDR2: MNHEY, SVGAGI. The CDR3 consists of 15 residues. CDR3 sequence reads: CASSSLAGYTGELFF. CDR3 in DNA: TGTGCCAGCAGTTCCTTAGCGGGGTACACCGGGGAGCTGTTTTTT.

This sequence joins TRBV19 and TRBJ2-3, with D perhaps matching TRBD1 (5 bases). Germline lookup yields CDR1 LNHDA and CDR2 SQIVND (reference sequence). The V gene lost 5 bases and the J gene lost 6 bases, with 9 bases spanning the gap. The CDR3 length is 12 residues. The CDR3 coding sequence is TGTGCCAGTAGTTCAGGGTGGGATACGCAGTATTTT. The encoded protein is CASSSGWDTQYF.

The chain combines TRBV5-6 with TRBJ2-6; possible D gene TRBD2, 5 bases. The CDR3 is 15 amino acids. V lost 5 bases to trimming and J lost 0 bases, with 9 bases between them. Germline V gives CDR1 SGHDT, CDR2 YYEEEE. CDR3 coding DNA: TGTGCCAGCAGTCGGGGATTCTCTGGGGCCAACGTCCTGACTTTC. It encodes CASSRGFSGANVLTF. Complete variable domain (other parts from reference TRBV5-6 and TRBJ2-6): DAGVTQSPTHLIKTRGQQVTLRCSPKSGHDTVSWYQQALGQGPQFIFQYYEEEERQRGNFPDRFSGHQFPNYSSELNVNALLLGDSALYLCASSRGFSGANVLTFGAGSRLTVL.

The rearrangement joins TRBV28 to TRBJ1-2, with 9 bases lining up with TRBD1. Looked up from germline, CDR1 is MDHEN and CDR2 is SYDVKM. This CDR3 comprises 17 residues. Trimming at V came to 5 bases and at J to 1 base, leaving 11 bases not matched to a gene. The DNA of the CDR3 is TGTGCCAGCAGTCTCTCCATCGGGACAGGGCGTAACTATGGCTACACCTTC. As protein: CASSLSIGTGRNYGYTF.

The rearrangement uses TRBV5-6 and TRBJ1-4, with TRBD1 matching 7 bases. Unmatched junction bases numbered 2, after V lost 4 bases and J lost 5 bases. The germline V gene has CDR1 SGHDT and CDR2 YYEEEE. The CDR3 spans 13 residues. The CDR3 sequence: CASSADRNEKLFF. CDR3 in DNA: TGTGCCAGCAGCGCGGACAGGAATGAAAAACTGTTTTTT. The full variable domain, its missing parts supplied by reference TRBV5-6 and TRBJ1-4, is DAGVTQSPTHLIKTRGQQVTLRCSPKSGHDTVSWYQQALGQGPQFIFQYYEEEERQRGNFPDRFSGHQFPNYSSELNVNALLLGDSALYLCASSADRNEKLFFGSGTQLSVL.

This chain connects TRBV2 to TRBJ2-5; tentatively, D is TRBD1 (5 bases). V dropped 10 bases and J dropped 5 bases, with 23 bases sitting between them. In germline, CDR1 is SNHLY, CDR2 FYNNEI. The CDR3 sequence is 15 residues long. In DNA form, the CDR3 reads TGTGCCACACGAAGGGGATCTAACAAGCAGGAGACCCAGTACTTC. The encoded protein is CATRRGSNKQETQYF.

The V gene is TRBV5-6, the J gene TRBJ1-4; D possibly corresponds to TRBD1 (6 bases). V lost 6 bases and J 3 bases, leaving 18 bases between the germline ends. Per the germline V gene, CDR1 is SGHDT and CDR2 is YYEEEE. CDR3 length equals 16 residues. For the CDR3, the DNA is TGTGCCAGCATGAGGATCCTGGACAGACCTAATGAAAAACTGTTTTTT. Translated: CASMRILDRPNEKLFF. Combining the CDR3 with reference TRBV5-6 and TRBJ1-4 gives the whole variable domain DAGVTQSPTHLIKTRGQQVTLRCSPKSGHDTVSWYQQALGQGPQFIFQYYEEEERQRGNFPDRFSGHQFPNYSSELNVNALLLGDSALYLCASMRILDRPNEKLFFGSGTQLSVL.

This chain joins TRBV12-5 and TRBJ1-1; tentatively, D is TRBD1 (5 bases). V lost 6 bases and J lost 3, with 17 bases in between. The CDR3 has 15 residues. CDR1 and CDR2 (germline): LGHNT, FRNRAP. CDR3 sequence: CASGPGPGRDTEAFF. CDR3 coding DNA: TGTGCTAGTGGCCCGGGACCCGGGAGGGACACTGAAGCTTTCTTT.

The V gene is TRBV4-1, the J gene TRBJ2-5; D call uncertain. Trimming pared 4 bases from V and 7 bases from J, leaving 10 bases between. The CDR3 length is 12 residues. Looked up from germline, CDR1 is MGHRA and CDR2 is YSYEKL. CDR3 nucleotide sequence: TGCGCCAGCAGCCTACCCCTAGGGACCCAGTACTTC. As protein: CASSLPLGTQYF.

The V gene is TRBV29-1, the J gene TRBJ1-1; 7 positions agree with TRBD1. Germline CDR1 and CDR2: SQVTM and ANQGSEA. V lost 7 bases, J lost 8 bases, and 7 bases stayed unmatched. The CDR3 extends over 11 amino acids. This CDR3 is CSGNRGREAFF. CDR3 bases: TGCAGCGGGAACAGGGGCCGAGAAGCTTTCTTT. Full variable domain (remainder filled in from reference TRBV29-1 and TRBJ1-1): SAVISQKPSRDICQRGTSLTIQCQVDSQVTMMFWYRQQPGQSLTLIATANQGSEATYESGFVIDKFPISRPNLTFSTLTVSNMSPEDSSIYLCSGNRGREAFFGQGTRLTVV.

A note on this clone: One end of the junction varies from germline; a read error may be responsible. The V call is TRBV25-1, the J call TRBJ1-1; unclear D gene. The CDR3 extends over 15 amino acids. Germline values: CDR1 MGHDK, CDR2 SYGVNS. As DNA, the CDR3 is TGTGCCAGCAGTGAATCGGCAGGTCCGAACGCTGAAGCTTTCTTT. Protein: CASSESAGPNAEAFF.

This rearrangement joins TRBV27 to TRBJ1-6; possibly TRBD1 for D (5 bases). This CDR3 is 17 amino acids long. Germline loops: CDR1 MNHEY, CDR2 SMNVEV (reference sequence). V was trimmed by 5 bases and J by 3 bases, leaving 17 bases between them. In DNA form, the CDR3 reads TGTGCCAGCAGTCCTCCCGGGGGGACCCGCTATAATTCACCCCTCCACTTT. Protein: CASSPPGGTRYNSPLHF.

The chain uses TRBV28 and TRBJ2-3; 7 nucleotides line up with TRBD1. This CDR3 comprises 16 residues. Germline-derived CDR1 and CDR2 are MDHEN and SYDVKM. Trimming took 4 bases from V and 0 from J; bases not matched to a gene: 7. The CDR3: CASSSPGTESTDTQYF. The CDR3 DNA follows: TGTGCCAGCAGTTCCCCCGGGACAGAGAGCACAGATACGCAGTATTTT.